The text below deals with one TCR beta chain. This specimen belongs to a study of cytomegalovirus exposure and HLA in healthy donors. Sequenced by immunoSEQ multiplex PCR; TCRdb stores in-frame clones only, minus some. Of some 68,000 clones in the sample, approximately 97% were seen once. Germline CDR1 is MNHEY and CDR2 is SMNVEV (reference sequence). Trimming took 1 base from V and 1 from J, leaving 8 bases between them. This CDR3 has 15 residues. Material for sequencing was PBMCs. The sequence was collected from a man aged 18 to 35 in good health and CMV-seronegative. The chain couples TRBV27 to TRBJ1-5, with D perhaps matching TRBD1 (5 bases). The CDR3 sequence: CASSLFRESNQPQHF. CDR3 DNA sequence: TGTGCCAGCAGTTTATTCAGGGAAAGCAATCAGCCCCAGCATTTT.